This T cell receptor beta chain emerged from a study of shared clonotypes between healthy human individuals. This clone was recorded a few times. Other DNA sequences in this sample translate to the same CDR3. All donors were Caucasian adults living in Nashville, Tennessee. Around 90 million PBMCs per unsorted sample were used for genomic DNA. Deep-level settings were used for running the assay. Around 30,000 T cell genomes (about 0.3 ug DNA) went into each PBMC replicate. Repertoires were generated with immunoSEQ multiplex PCR, while TCRdb's copy carries only in-frame clones and drops some. Of hundreds of thousands of clones detected, roughly 77% appear once; the ten largest clones hold less than 15%. The CDR3 consists of 15 residues. V dropped 0 bases and J dropped 2 bases, with 9 bases sitting between them. Germline V lookup: CDR1 SGDLS, CDR2 YYNGEE.

This TCR came from a middle-aged woman in good health. Some clones in this sample may be carry-over from other donors' samples. J is TRBJ1-5 and V is TRBV9; weak D call: TRBD1 (5 bases). The sequencing input was PBMCs. In nucleotides, the CDR3 is TGTGCCAGCAGCGTAGGCTGGGACGGCAATCAGCCCCAGCATTTT. The encoded protein is CASSVGWDGNQPQHF.